This passage covers 8 T cell receptor beta chains from one sample sequenced in a study of blood T cell repertoires in COVID-19. Using immunoSEQ multiplex PCR, the repertoire was profiled, and TCRdb retains in-frame clones only, with some absent. The profile shows some 150,000 clones, 89% of them singletons. What was sequenced was peripheral blood. These receptors were collected from a human donor in a cohort sampled during active COVID-19.

The chain couples TRBV7-9 to TRBJ2-1; maybe TRBD2 (5 bases). V gave up 5 bases and J gave up 10 bases, with 12 bases separating them. The CDR3 has 12 amino acids. Germline V gene sequence: CDR1 SEHNR, CDR2 FQNEAQ (reference sequence). CDR3 nucleotide sequence: TGTGCCAGCAGCAAGGTCGGGGTGGAGCAGTTCTTC. Its protein product is CASSKVGVEQFF. Full variable domain (missing parts from reference TRBV7-9 and TRBJ2-1): DTGVSQNPRHKITKRGQNVTFRCDPISEHNRLYWYRQTLGQGPEFLTYFQNEAQLEKSRLLSDRFSAERPKGSFSTLEIQRTEQGDSAMYLCASSKVGVEQFFGPGTRLTVL.

The chain links TRBV19 to TRBJ2-1; 11 nucleotides align to TRBD1. V gave up 5 bases and J gave up 6 bases; unmatched junction bases: 3. The V gene's germline CDR1 is LNHDA and CDR2 SQIVND (reference sequence). This CDR3 comprises 14 residues. CDR3 residues: CASSPGTGGNEQFF. In DNA form, the CDR3 reads TGTGCCAGTAGTCCCGGGACAGGGGGCAATGAGCAGTTCTTC.

The rearrangement links TRBV27 to TRBJ2-2; D is perhaps TRBD1 (6 bases). The CDR3 spans 15 residues. Looked up from germline, CDR1 is MNHEY and CDR2 is SMNVEV (reference sequence). V lost 3 bases to trimming and J lost 0 bases, with 8 bases between them. The CDR3 nucleotides read TGTGCCAGCAGTTTTCAGGGGCCGAACACCGGGGAGCTGTTTTTT. Its protein is CASSFQGPNTGELFF.

The V gene is TRBV7-3, the J gene TRBJ2-5; TRBD2 agrees at 8 bases. The V segment lost 4 bases and the J segment 5 bases; nucleotides outside the gene matches: 6. Germline V lookup: CDR1 SGHTA, CDR2 FQGTGA. The CDR3 extends over 14 amino acids. CDR3 sequence reads: CASSSGGAGETQYF. CDR3 bases: TGTGCCAGCAGCTCCGGGGGGGCTGGTGAGACCCAGTACTTC.

On this clone itself: A much larger clone differs by one base, so this may be a read error. CDR3 coding DNA: TGTGCCAGCAGCGTAGACAGGAACACTGAAGCTTTCTTT. This codes for CASSVDRNTEAFF. The rearrangement uses TRBV9 and TRBJ1-1; D ambiguous. The V gene lost 0 bases and the J gene lost 1 base, with 4 bases spanning the gap. Germline assignment: CDR1 SGDLS and CDR2 YYNGEE. CDR3 size: 13 residues.

The rearrangement links TRBV5-1 to TRBJ2-7; 10 bases line up with TRBD1. The V gene's germline CDR1 is SGHRS and CDR2 YFSETQ. The length of the CDR3 is 13 residues. The ends lost 4 bases at V and 10 bases at J; junction bases unmatched: 8. CDR3 amino acids: CASSADRGQEQYF. CDR3 coding DNA: TGCGCCAGCAGCGCCGACAGGGGGCAGGAACAGTACTTC.

V gene TRBV10-3 combines with J gene TRBJ1-1; D is uncertain. The ends were cut back, 4 bases at V and 0 bases at J, with 9 bases in the middle. The CDR3 has 14 residues. Germline loops: CDR1 ENHRY, CDR2 SYGVKD. The CDR3 DNA is TGTGCCATCAGTGGCGGGCGGCTGAACACTGAAGCTTTCTTT. Translated: CAISGGRLNTEAFF.

This chain joins TRBV6-1 and TRBJ1-6, with a possible D match to TRBD1 (5 bases). V shed 3 bases and J shed 0 bases, with 15 bases lying between them. Germline V gives CDR1 MNHNS, CDR2 SASEGT. The CDR3 totals 18 residues. Here the CDR3 reads CASSENVGVSSYNSPLHF. Here the CDR3 DNA reads TGTGCCAGCAGTGAGAATGTAGGGGTAAGCTCCTATAATTCACCCCTCCACTTT.